A single T cell receptor beta chain is shown here with its context. Antigen specificity is unknown. CDR3 length equals 15 residues. Germline-derived CDR1 and CDR2 are SNHLY and FYNNEI. This entry is derived from a study of T cells expressing NK-cell markers. Looking at the study overall: Seven of the eight sequenced donors were classified as HCMV-seropositive, and one was classified as seronegative.

Reprocessing the 5' RACE reads, TCRdb reports a single entry for every CDR3 protein and omits DNA. The sample table sets out 300,000 to 450,000 distinct CDR3 sequences. Overall study results and limits: Whether expanded NKG2C+ T cell clones recognized HCMV stayed uncertain.

The chain combines TRBV2 with TRBJ2-1. The specimen was blood T cells: a sorted CD56 or NKG2C T cell subset, CD4+ or CD8+ T cells, or bulk PBMC T cells (not recorded which). The receptor was derived from a man aged 18-70 years in good health. The CDR3 sequence: CASSEYSSSYNEQFF.